The present T cell receptor (beta chain) was sequenced within a study of shared clonotypes between healthy human individuals (dated by TCRdb to about 2020). In the study overall: The cohort included three men and a couple of women between 18 and 49 years of age. For each donor, CD4 naive and CD4 memory were each given three plates, CD8 naive was given two plates, and CD8 memory was given one plate. Per donor, leukapheresis produced somewhere between about 0.8 and 9 billion PBMCs. Different laboratories and diverse techniques were used to prepare libraries and sequence TCR repertoires, to increase sequencing depth and limit assay-specific biases. To estimate repertoire size and how much clonotypes are shared between individuals, the study performed deep sequencing of blood TCR repertoires from 4 to 6 healthy adults.

CD8 naive samples were CD45RO-negative cells positively selected for CCR7, giving a CD45RA+CCR7+ population that excluded TemRA cells. Healthy HIV-negative adults with no recently reported acute infections or vaccinations were included as donors. Every donor was a Caucasian adult living in Nashville, Tennessee, USA. After blood collection by leukapheresis, PBMCs were isolated using Ficoll-Histopaque density gradient centrifugation and then cryopreserved in the vapor phase of liquid nitrogen. Analytical flow cytometry was used to check the purity and quantity of every magnetically sorted T cell population. Genomic DNA was isolated from every sorted fraction and measured by UV absorbance on a Nanodrop 2000c. Counted from cysteine to phenylalanine, this CDR3 has 15 amino acids. The entry retains the CDR3 DNA only, 45 bases that are in frame from base 1. In the germline V gene, CDR1 corresponds to SGHAT and CDR2 to FQNNGV. The trim is 0 bases for V and 6 bases for J, with a gap of 14 bases between the germline ends.

Turning to this clone: What this receptor recognizes is not known. It has no much larger one-base neighbor in the sample; base qualities were not kept.

Using the deep immunoSEQ assay, multiplex PCR amplified TCR CDR3 regions from genomic DNA. Extracted genomic DNA from each cell subset was distributed evenly across all wells of several immunoSEQ 96-well plates, and each plate was treated as a replicate. For sorted subsets, 150 to 200 ng genomic DNA, equal to tens of thousands of T cell genomes, was loaded into each replicate PCR. Purified libraries were quantified with a Qubit 3.0 fluorometer, sized on a Bioanalyzer 2100, and re-quantified with the KAPA Library Quantification kit. Every immunoSEQ 96-well plate was sequenced on a separate single-read 150-cycle Illumina NextSeq 550 flow cell. Regarding the original processing steps: Because only junctional sequences without quality scores were contained in the immunoSEQ output, filtering matching that applied to full-length reads could not be performed. Sequences were annotated with PyIR, a Python wrapper for IgBLAST v1.9, using IMGT germline references to assign V/J genes and CDR3. Reads were filtered out if the reads had weak V/J assignments (E-value above 1e-6), no CDR3, stop codons, out-of-frame junctions, or ambiguous translated residues. V3J clonotypes were defined as sequences sharing the same inferred V gene, J gene, and CDR3 amino acid sequence. Percentage overlap between repertoires was computed as shared unique clonotypes divided by the size of the smaller repertoire. RTK rarefaction, the Chao1 estimator, and Recon v2.1 estimates of unobserved clonotypes were used to assess repertoire richness. OLGA was used to compute generation probabilities for all TCRbeta clonotypes that the gDNA method yielded from a few donors. TCRdb mirrors the immuneACCESS table, restricted to in-frame sequences. Some clones are absent from its copies; in checked studies, under half trace to an unresolved V gene, and the reason for the others is unknown. V and J calls and clone size come straight from that table; D and trimming were deduced from the DNA. Present in this sample are around 560,000 clones, roughly 95% of which were seen just once. Around 0.12% of the sample is held by the ten biggest clonotypes.

The full study reports these points: Sharing across several donors was observed for 4.5% to 6.5% of naive CD4, 3% to 4% of naive CD8, 2% to 2.5% of memory CD4, and over 0.3% of memory CD8 clonotypes. Sampling was limited to blood, and TCR repertoires in tissue likely differ from TCR repertoires in blood. Higher generation probabilities were observed for clonotypes shared by all four sorted-subset donors than for non-shared clonotypes. Pairwise subsampling indicated that sequencing depth was expected to affect the degree of clonotype sharing among donors. Larger estimated clonotype richness was generally found for naive subsets than for memory subsets. The genetic and exposure-history diversity represented was limited by the small number of donors. Incomplete sequencing was indicated by rarefaction of sorted-subset datasets, despite the large sequencing depth.

The V and J genes are TRBV11-2 and TRBJ1-1, with the D segment identity uncertain. The source of this sequence is a woman in her 30s in good health. Material for sequencing was naive CD8+ T cells sorted from blood. The cell subset or site label of this sample denotes: CD45RA+CCR7+. The CDR3 protein sequence reads: CASSLDPDSLSEAFF. At the DNA level, the sequence is TGTGCCAGCAGCTTAGATCCGGATTCCCTCTCTGAAGCTTTCTTT.